This T cell receptor (beta chain) was sequenced in a study of OX40 agonist ivuxolimab in advanced cancers. General observations from the study: The CD4+ and CD8+ T cells in the blood had expanded clonally by week 6 at 0.1 to 3.0 mg/kg.

Clones were read by immunoSEQ multiplex PCR, and TCRdb kept only the in-frame ones, dropping some. In the table there are some 69,000 clones, around 88% of which are singletons. Remarks on this clone: What it binds is not known.

Germline CDR1 MNHEY, CDR2 SVGAGI. The CDR3 runs to 15 residues. V lost 5 bases to trimming and J lost 0 bases, with 14 bases between them. Sequenced material: CD4+ or CD8+ T cells sorted from blood, taken in a trial of the OX40 agonist ivuxolimab. The V call is TRBV6-5, the J call TRBJ2-7; tentatively, D is TRBD2 (6 bases). This clonotype was obtained from an adult with an advanced solid tumor such as melanoma, head and neck, liver or kidney cancer. For the CDR3, the DNA is TGTGCCAGCAGTAAAGAAGCGGGTTACTCCTACGAGCAGTACTTC. It specifies CASSKEAGYSYEQYF.